Listed here are 5 T cell receptor beta chains from one sample, sequenced in a study of shared clonotypes between healthy human individuals. Sequencing was performed with immunoSEQ multiplex PCR; in TCRdb, only in-frame clones are kept and a portion is missing. The sample shows about 2.4 million clones, approximately 92% of them seen only once. Sequencing was carried out using naive CD4+ T cells sorted from blood. Subset indicated: CD45RA+ positively selected. The source of these receptors is a man aged 18 to 35 in good health.

The chain recombines TRBV5-5 with TRBJ1-5; the match to TRBD1 covers 7 bases. This CDR3 contains 14 residues. Germline V gene sequence: CDR1 SGHKS, CDR2 YYEKEE (reference sequence). V was clipped by 7 bases and J by 1 base; unmatched bases: 5. Here the CDR3 reads CASAGTASNQPQHF. Written as DNA, the CDR3 is TGTGCCAGCGCTGGGACAGCCAGCAATCAGCCCCAGCATTTT.

The rearrangement links TRBV28 to TRBJ2-5; D assignment may be TRBD1 or TRBD2 (5 bases each). The J call may be faulty, since TRBJ2-7 better matches the DNA end. CDR1 is MDHEN and CDR2 is SYDVKM in the germline V gene. This CDR3 contains 12 residues. CDR3 coding DNA: TGTGCCAGCGAGGGGAGCTCCTACGAGCAGTACTTC. This encodes CASEGSSYEQYF.

The chain recombines TRBV19 with TRBJ1-2; no clear D. V shed 7 bases and J shed 8 bases, with 20 bases lying between them. CDR3 length equals 14 residues. Germline CDR1 and CDR2: LNHDA and SQIVND (reference sequence). The CDR3 region has the DNA TGTGCCAGTATTTCCTCCTCAGTCGCTCGCGGCTACACCTTC. Its protein product is CASISSSVARGYTF. The whole variable domain, filled in from reference TRBV19 and TRBJ1-2, reads DGGITQSPKYLFRKEGQNVTLSCEQNLNHDAMYWYRQDPGQGLRLIYYSQIVNDFQKGDIAEGYSVSREKKESFPLTVTSAQKNPTAFYLCASISSSVARGYTFGSGTRLTVV.

Worth noting for this clone: Other DNA sequences in the sample encode the same CDR3. The chain employs TRBV7-2 and TRBJ2-1; 11 nucleotides match TRBD2. Germline CDR1 SGHTA, CDR2 FQGNSA. This CDR3 comprises 16 residues. V gave up 5 bases and J gave up 3 bases; unmatched junction bases: 6. The CDR3 sequence is CASSLRGTSGYNEQFF. In nucleotides, the CDR3 is TGTGCCAGCAGCCTACGGGGGACTAGCGGCTACAATGAGCAGTTCTTC.

The J gene is TRBJ2-1, the V gene TRBV5-1; D could derive from TRBD1 or TRBD2 (6 bases each). CDR1 and CDR2 (germline): SGHRS, YFSETQ. V was pared by 4 bases and J by 4 bases, with 12 bases between. CDR3 length: 14 residues. CDR3 sequence reads: CASSGGTTYNEQFF. In DNA form, the CDR3 reads TGCGCCAGCAGCGGCGGGACAACATACAATGAGCAGTTCTTC. Drawing the rest from reference TRBV5-1 and TRBJ2-1, the complete variable domain is KAGVTQTPRYLIKTRGQQVTLSCSPISGHRSVSWYQQTPGQGLQFLFEYFSETQRNKGNFPGRFSGRQFSNSRSEMNVSTLELGDSALYLCASSGGTTYNEQFFGPGTRLTVL.